This T cell receptor (beta chain) was documented in a study of blood T cell repertoires in COVID-19. As for the study in general: Samples came from the United States, Italy and Spain, spanning acute and convalescent COVID-19. T cells, B-cell-depleted T cells, or PBMCs provided the cDNA or gDNA that served as material.

V lost 5 bases, J lost 7 bases, and 12 bases lay in between. The CDR3 sequence is 13 residues long. Germline loops: CDR1 MNHEY, CDR2 SVGAGI. Measured with immunoSEQ multiplex PCR; TCRdb has only the in-frame clones, and not every one. The sample holds about 200,000 clones, 85% seen once. This chain connects TRBV6-5 to TRBJ1-5; TRBD1 might be the D (5 bases). What was sequenced was PBMCs or T cells enriched from blood (not recorded which). The clonotype originates from a man aged 35 to 55 who had recovered from COVID-19. In DNA, the CDR3 is TGTGCCAGCAGTCTTATAGGGGCCCAGCCCCAGCATTTT. This sequence encodes CASSLIGAQPQHF.